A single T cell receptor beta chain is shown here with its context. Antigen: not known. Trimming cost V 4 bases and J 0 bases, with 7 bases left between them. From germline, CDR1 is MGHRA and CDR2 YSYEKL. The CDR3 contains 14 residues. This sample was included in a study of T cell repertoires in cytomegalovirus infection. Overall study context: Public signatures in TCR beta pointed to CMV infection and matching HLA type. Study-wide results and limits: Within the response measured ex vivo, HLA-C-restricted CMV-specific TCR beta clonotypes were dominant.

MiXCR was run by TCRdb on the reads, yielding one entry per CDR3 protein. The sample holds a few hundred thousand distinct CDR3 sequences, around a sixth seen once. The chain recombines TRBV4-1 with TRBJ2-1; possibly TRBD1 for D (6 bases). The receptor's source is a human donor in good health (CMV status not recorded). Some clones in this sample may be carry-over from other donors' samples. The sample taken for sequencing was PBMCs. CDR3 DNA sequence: TGCGCCAGCAGCCGGGACATCTCCTACAATGAGCAGTTCTTC. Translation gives CASSRDISYNEQFF.